The clone carrying this TCR beta chain was observed a handful of times. This record comes from a study of blood T cells in healthy people across ages. A second PCR of about 7 to 11 cycles used a sample-barcoded 5' primer and a J-beta primer mix. Every single cDNA molecule received a tag from a template-switch adaptor with 12 random nucleotides. TCRdb reanalysed the 5' RACE reads using MiXCR and keeps one entry per CDR3 protein. The sample contains 800,000 to 950,000 distinct CDR3 sequences, 48% of which appear only once. Each donor had about 9.6 milliliters of peripheral blood drawn. The CDR3 loop spans 12 amino acids. CDR1 and CDR2 (germline): MDHEN, SYDVKM. Between the trimmed V and J ends, which lost 8 bases and 6 bases, there was a span of 13 bases.

This chain connects TRBV28 to TRBJ2-5, with D uncertain. This TCR was sampled from a man aged 25 to 40 in good health. Specimen: blood. This CDR3 is CASAPASKTQYF. The CDR3 nucleotides are TGTGCCAGCGCGCCAGCTTCGAAGACCCAGTACTTC.